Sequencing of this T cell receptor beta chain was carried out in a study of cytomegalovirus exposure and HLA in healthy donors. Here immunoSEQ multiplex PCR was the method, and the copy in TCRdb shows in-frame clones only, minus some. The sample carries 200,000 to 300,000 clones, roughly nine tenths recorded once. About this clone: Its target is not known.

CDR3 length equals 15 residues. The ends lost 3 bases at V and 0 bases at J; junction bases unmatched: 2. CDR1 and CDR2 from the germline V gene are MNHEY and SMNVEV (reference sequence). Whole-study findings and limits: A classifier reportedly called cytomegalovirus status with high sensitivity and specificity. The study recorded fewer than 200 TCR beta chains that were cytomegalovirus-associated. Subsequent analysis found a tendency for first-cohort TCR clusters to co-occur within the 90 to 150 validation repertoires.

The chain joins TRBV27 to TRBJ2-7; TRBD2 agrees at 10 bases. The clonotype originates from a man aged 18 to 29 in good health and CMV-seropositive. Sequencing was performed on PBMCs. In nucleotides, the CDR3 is TGTGCCAGCAGTTTGGTAGCGGGAGGCTCCTACGAGCAGTACTTC. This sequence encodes CASSLVAGGSYEQYF.